This T cell receptor beta chain was sequenced during a study of T cells after posttransplantation cyclophosphamide. Study results and limitations: Recipient CMV seropositivity and CMV reactivation strongly tracked TRB clonality.

Notes on this clone: The antigen remains unidentified.

Here immunoSEQ multiplex PCR was the method, and the copy in TCRdb shows in-frame clones only, minus some. The table shows approximately 52,000 clones, with about 86% occurring only once. The sequence was obtained from a man under 40 with a blood cancer, CMV-positive, and with a related stem cell donor. The sample taken for sequencing was PBMCs.

In nucleotides, the CDR3 is TGCGCCAGCGGGACAGGGGGAGGGTACGAGCAGTACTTC. Its translation: CASGTGGGYEQYF. This sequence joins TRBV5-1 and TRBJ2-7, with 11 bases aligning to TRBD1. V shed 7 bases, J shed 4 bases, and the junction held 4 bases outside the gene matches. This CDR3 region has 13 residues. The germline gives CDR1 SGHRS, CDR2 YFSETQ.